This entry lists 18 T cell receptor beta chains sequenced from one sample in a study of blood T cell repertoires in COVID-19. Sequenced by immunoSEQ multiplex PCR; TCRdb stores in-frame clones only, minus some. This table holds approximately 110,000 clones, 75% to 85% found once. The source material was peripheral blood. All receptors derive from a woman in her 70s with acute or convalescent COVID-19.

The J gene is TRBJ2-6, the V gene TRBV30; 9 bases map to TRBD2. The CDR3 consists of 16 residues. The ends lost 3 bases at V and 0 bases at J; junction bases unmatched: 3. Germline CDR1 and CDR2: GTSNPN and SVGIG (reference sequence). CDR3 residues: CAWRLAGSSGANVLTF. CDR3 sequence (DNA): TGTGCCTGGAGGCTAGCGGGGAGCTCTGGGGCCAACGTCCTGACTTTC.

The chain employs TRBV9 and TRBJ2-2, with D possibly being TRBD2 (6 bases). There are 16 residues in the CDR3. CDR1 SGDLS and CDR2 YYNGEE come from the germline V gene. V dropped 0 bases and J dropped 4 bases, with 13 bases sitting between them. CDR3 in amino acids: CASSVGAAGGTGELFF. DNA of the CDR3: TGTGCCAGCAGCGTAGGAGCGGCCGGGGGCACCGGGGAGCTGTTTTTT.

The chain has TRBV5-6 and TRBJ1-3, with D tentatively TRBD1 (6 bases). The CDR3 runs 16 residues. V was cut by 0 bases and J by 3 bases, with 13 bases left in between. CDR1 and CDR2 from the germline V gene are SGHDT and YYEEEE. This CDR3 reads CASSLVAGGSGNTIYF. As DNA, the CDR3 is TGTGCCAGCAGCTTGGTTGCTGGGGGCAGTGGAAACACCATATATTTT.

In its sample, this clone was seen once. This chain joins TRBV9 and TRBJ2-5, with unresolved D. V was pared by 3 bases and J by 4 bases, with 19 bases between. The CDR3 loop spans 16 amino acids. Per the germline V gene, CDR1 is SGDLS and CDR2 is YYNGEE. DNA for the CDR3: TGTGCCAGCAGCGCCCCGTCAGAGGCGAGTTTAGAGACCCAGTACTTC. This translates into CASSAPSEASLETQYF.

V is TRBV7-2 and J is TRBJ2-5; the match to TRBD2 covers 9 bases. The CDR3 contains 14 residues. The V and J ends lost 2 bases and 4 bases, in that order; junction bases with no gene match: 2. Per the germline V gene, CDR1 is SGHTA and CDR2 is FQGNSA. The CDR3 nucleotides are TGTGCCAGCAGCTTACTACTAGCGGGAGAGACCCAGTACTTC. Protein: CASSLLLAGETQYF.

The chain carries TRBV4-1 and TRBJ1-2; D possibly corresponds to TRBD1 (6 bases). Germline V gene data show CDR1 as MGHRA and CDR2 as YSYEKL. The V gene lost 3 bases and the J gene lost 1 base, with 6 bases spanning the gap. This CDR3 comprises 13 residues. The CDR3 loop is CASSQDSNYGYTF. The CDR3 nucleotides read TGCGCCAGCAGCCAGGACAGTAACTATGGCTACACCTTC.

The rearrangement uses TRBV13 and TRBJ2-5; 9 bases map to TRBD2. The germline V gene has CDR1 PRHDT and CDR2 FYEKMQ (reference sequence). Losses at the gene ends were 2 bases for V and 1 base for J; bases not matched to a gene: 11. There are 18 residues in the CDR3. CDR3 sequence reads: CASSLRPSGTKRQETQYF. Here the CDR3 DNA reads TGTGCCAGCAGCTTAAGGCCTAGCGGGACGAAACGCCAAGAGACCCAGTACTTC.

This chain joins TRBV7-9 and TRBJ1-1; D not certain. From germline, CDR1 is SEHNR and CDR2 FQNEAQ (reference sequence). V was shortened by 1 base and J by 5 bases, with 8 bases between the two germline ends. CDR3 size: 13 residues. The CDR3 protein is CASSLERGTEAFF. The CDR3 nucleotides are TGTGCCAGCAGCTTAGAAAGAGGAACTGAAGCTTTCTTT.

There are a few counts of this clone. Other DNA sequences in this specimen translate into the identical CDR3. The chain joins TRBV6-2 or TRBV6-3 to TRBJ1-2; 7 nucleotides agree with TRBD1. Germline assignment: CDR1 MNHEY and CDR2 SVGEGT. There are 12 residues in the CDR3. The J segment lost 8 bases and the V segment lost 6 bases, leaving 6 bases of the junction unmatched. The DNA for the CDR3 is TGTGCCAGCAGCCCGACAGGGTTGGGCTACACCTTC. Its protein is CASSPTGLGYTF.

The chain is built from TRBV30 and TRBJ1-2, with TRBD1 matching over 10 bases. CDR3 length: 15 amino acids. The V gene's germline CDR1 is GTSNPN and CDR2 SVGIG (reference sequence). The junction had 8 bases not matched to a gene; V was cut back by 5 bases and J by 2 bases. In nucleotides, the CDR3 is TGTGCCTGGGGGTCGAGACAGGGGGCAAACTATGGCTACACCTTC. Translated, it gives CAWGSRQGANYGYTF.

The chain links TRBV27 to TRBJ2-7; 7 bases agree with TRBD2. Germline V gene sequence: CDR1 MNHEY, CDR2 SMNVEV (reference sequence). The CDR3 runs 14 residues. V was clipped by 6 bases and J by 2 bases; unmatched bases: 7. CDR3 DNA sequence: TGTGCCAGCAGCGTCGGGGGGAGCGCCTACGAGCAGTACTTC. This codes for CASSVGGSAYEQYF.

This chain links TRBV21-1 with TRBJ2-1; whether TRBD1, the table's D call, matches the DNA was not checked. TRBV21-1 counts as a pseudogene. This CDR3 region has 16 residues. The CDR3, as DNA: TGTGCCAGCAGCAGATCGGGCGGGACAGGTTTAAATGAGCAGTTCTTC. It is translated as CASSRSGGTGLNEQFF.

The chain links TRBV30 to TRBJ1-1; possibly TRBD1 for D (6 bases). V shed 0 bases and J shed 2 bases, with 10 bases lying between them. The CDR3 runs 14 residues. Per germline, CDR1 GTSNPN and CDR2 SVGIG (reference sequence). The CDR3 sequence is CAWSVGQSNTEAFF. DNA of the CDR3: TGTGCCTGGAGTGTGGGACAAAGCAACACTGAAGCTTTCTTT.

With respect to this clone: The same CDR3 is also encoded by other DNA sequences in this sample. The V call is TRBV5-1, the J call TRBJ2-1; TRBD1 agrees at 7 bases. The CDR3 covers 15 residues. The germline CDR1 and CDR2 sequences are SGHRS and YFSETQ. V gave up 0 bases and J gave up 1 base; unmatched junction bases: 1. CDR3: CASSLGQGSYNEQFF. Written as DNA, the CDR3 is TGCGCCAGCAGCTTGGGACAGGGTTCCTACAATGAGCAGTTCTTC.

The rearrangement uses TRBV5-4 and TRBJ2-1, with D possibly being TRBD1 (6 bases). CDR1 and CDR2 from the germline V gene are SGHNT and YYREEE (reference sequence). The CDR3 is 12 amino acids. Trimming removed 4 bases at V and 5 bases at J, with 7 bases between. In DNA form, the CDR3 reads TGTGCCAGCAGCCGGGACAACAATGAGCAGTTCTTC. It is translated as CASSRDNNEQFF.

The chain joins TRBV2 to TRBJ2-1; D might be TRBD2 (5 bases). The CDR3 sequence is 16 residues long. Between the trimmed V and J ends, which lost 7 bases and 2 bases, there was a span of 18 bases. Germline values: CDR1 SNHLY, CDR2 FYNNEI. The CDR3 loop reads CASTVRFSETYNEQFF. In DNA form, the CDR3 reads TGTGCCAGCACCGTCAGATTTAGCGAAACCTACAATGAGCAGTTCTTC. Drawing the rest from reference TRBV2 and TRBJ2-1, the complete variable domain is EPEVTQTPSHQVTQMGQEVILRCVPISNHLYFYWYRQILGQKVEFLVSFYNNEISEKSEIFDDQFSVERPDGSNFTLKIRSTKLEDSAMYFCASTVRFSETYNEQFFGPGTRLTVL.

This clone appeared once. CDR3 residues: CASSANRDSNQPQHF. CDR3 DNA sequence: TGTGCCAGCAGTGCGAACAGAGATAGCAATCAGCCCCAGCATTTT. The chain couples TRBV27 to TRBJ1-5; D unclear. The CDR3 totals 15 residues. Germline CDR1 reads MNHEY; CDR2 reads SMNVEV (reference sequence). Trimming removed 5 bases from V and 0 bases from J, with 11 bases in between.

The chain carries TRBV15 and TRBJ2-5; 14 positions match TRBD2. Trimming cost V 4 bases and J 5 bases; bases outside gene matches: 3. The CDR3 consists of 15 residues. CDR1 is LNHNV, CDR2 YYDKDF, per germline (reference sequence). CDR3 protein: CATSKGLAGVETQYF. CDR3 DNA: TGTGCCACCAGCAAGGGACTAGCGGGAGTTGAGACCCAGTACTTC. Looking up the rest from reference TRBV15 and TRBJ2-5 gives the full variable domain: DAMVIQNPRYQVTQFGKPVTLSCSQTLNHNVMYWYQQKSSQAPKLLFHYYDKDFNNEADTPDNFQSRRPNTSFCFLDIRSPGLGDTAMYLCATSKGLAGVETQYFGPGTRLLVL.